The 23 T cell receptor beta chains below were found in one sample sequenced in a study of human T cells and chemical hapten exposure. Sample treatment: therapeutic diphenylcyclopropenone sensitization with weekly scalp DPC. Separate cDNA molecules received unique molecular identifiers, which the library attached to them. MiXCR, applied by TCRdb to the reads, yields one record per CDR3 protein. The table shows 400 to 500 distinct CDR3 sequences, with 66% occurring only once. The sample was whole blood, taken before DPC sensitization or 2, 6, or about 24 weeks after (not recorded which). These receptor sequences come from an adult with alopecia areata. Some clones in this sample may be carry-over from other donors' samples. This table probably holds off-target reads from a library built for another chain.

This clonotype has more than one count but fewer than ten. This rearrangement joins TRBV10-2 to TRBJ1-6; 10 bases fit TRBD1. The CDR3 loop spans 16 amino acids. The germline CDR1 and CDR2 sequences are WSHSY and SAAADI. After removal of 6 bases from V and 6 bases from J, the junction contained 8 bases not matched to a gene. The CDR3 region is CASSNRDRGPNSPLHF. CDR3 DNA: TGCGCCAGCAGCAACCGGGACAGGGGTCCTAATTCACCCCTCCACTTT.

The chain recombines TRBV20-1 with TRBJ1-2; 10 nucleotides agree with TRBD1. Germline V CDR1 and CDR2: DFQATT, SNEGSKA (reference sequence). CDR3 length equals 14 residues. Trimming at V came to 6 bases and at J to 4 bases, leaving 8 bases not matched to a gene. The DNA of the CDR3 is TGCAGTGCCGCTGGGACAGGGGATGGCTATGGCTACACCTTC. Protein product: CSAAGTGDGYGYTF.

The chain joins TRBV6-6 to TRBJ2-4; D gene unclear. V lost 2 bases and J 0 bases, leaving 5 bases between the germline ends. CDR1 and CDR2 from the germline V gene are MNHNY and SVGAGI (reference sequence). CDR3 length: 14 residues. The DNA for the CDR3 is TGTGCCAGCAGTTACGCAATAGCCAAAAACATTCAGTACTTC. This gives the protein CASSYAIAKNIQYF.

The V and J genes are TRBV6-2 or TRBV6-3 and TRBJ1-1, with a possible D match to TRBD1 (6 bases). CDR3 length equals 15 residues. V was shortened by 7 bases and J by 1 base, with 16 bases between the two germline ends. Looked up from germline, CDR1 is MNHEY and CDR2 is SVGEGT. The CDR3 region is CASTLWGRGNTEAFF. For the CDR3, the DNA is TGTGCCAGCACCCTCTGGGGCAGGGGGAACACTGAAGCTTTCTTT.

There are a few counts of this clonotype. The genes are TRBV7-4 and TRBJ2-1; D perhaps matches TRBD2 (5 bases). V lost 5 bases, J lost 4 bases, and 21 bases lay in between. Per the germline V gene, CDR1 is SGHVT and CDR2 is SQSDAQ. CDR3 size: 17 residues. CDR3: CASSLTWFGVGYNEQFF. The CDR3 nucleotides are TGTGCCAGCAGCCTAACTTGGTTCGGGGTTGGATACAATGAGCAGTTCTTC.

The J gene is TRBJ2-1, the V gene TRBV29-1, with D possibly TRBD1 on 6 matching bases. V lost 7 bases to trimming and J lost 10 bases, with 23 bases between them. The CDR3 has 14 residues. The V gene's germline CDR1 is SQVTM and CDR2 ANQGSEA. As DNA, the CDR3 is TGCAGCGCCTCCTTGTATGCAGGTCAGGGGGAGCAGTTCTTC. This translates into CSASLYAGQGEQFF.

This clonotype came up a few times. The chain is built from TRBV7-8 and TRBJ2-7; 10 positions match TRBD2. CDR3 size: 18 residues. Losses at the gene ends were 2 bases for V and 0 bases for J; bases not matched to a gene: 10. Per germline, CDR1 SGHVS and CDR2 FQNEAQ. This CDR3 is CASSLRSSGGPNSYEQYF. In nucleotides, the CDR3 is TGTGCCAGCAGCTTAAGATCTAGCGGGGGCCCAAACTCCTACGAGCAGTACTTC.

This sequence joins TRBV20-1 and TRBJ2-1, with 8 bases matching TRBD2. The CDR3 covers 13 residues. The ends lost 6 bases at V and 7 bases at J; junction bases unmatched: 8. In germline, CDR1 is DFQATT, CDR2 SNEGSKA (reference sequence). The CDR3 protein is CSAFSAGVNEQFF. CDR3 DNA: TGCAGTGCCTTCTCAGCGGGGGTAAATGAGCAGTTCTTC.

This clonotype has a single count. The V and J genes are TRBV7-2 and TRBJ2-5; unclear D gene. Germline V gives CDR1 SGHTA, CDR2 FQGNSA. V lost 5 bases, J lost 5 bases, and 6 bases lay in between. The CDR3 is 11 amino acids. The CDR3 protein is CASSPSETQYF. The DNA of the CDR3 is TGTGCCAGCAGCCCATCCGAGACCCAGTACTTC. Filled out from reference TRBV7-2 and TRBJ2-5, the complete variable domain reads GAGVSQSPSNKVTEKGKDVELRCDPISGHTALYWYRQSLGQGLEFLIYFQGNSAPDKSGLPSDRFSAERTGGSVSTLTIQRTQQEDSAVYLCASSPSETQYFGPGTRLLVL.

The chain links TRBV2 to TRBJ1-1; D gene unclear. The CDR3 is 14 residues long. Germline V gene lookup returns CDR1 SNHLY and CDR2 FYNNEI. Between the trimmed V and J ends, which lost 10 bases and 3 bases, there was a span of 18 bases. The CDR3 protein is CATRSLKRYTEAFF. CDR3 sequence (DNA): TGTGCCACCAGATCTTTAAAGCGTTACACTGAAGCTTTCTTT.

CDR3 nucleotide sequence: TGCGCCAGCAGCTTCGGGACAGGGGGGTACGAGCAGTACTTC. Translating it yields CASSFGTGGYEQYF. The V and J genes are TRBV5-1 and TRBJ2-7, with 11 bases lining up with TRBD1. Germline V gene sequence: CDR1 SGHRS, CDR2 YFSETQ. The CDR3 contains 14 residues. The ends lost 2 bases at V and 4 bases at J; junction bases unmatched: 2.

The chain couples TRBV5-1 to TRBJ2-1; D unclear. The V gene's germline CDR1 is SGHRS and CDR2 YFSETQ. Trimming removed 0 bases from V and 0 bases from J, with 22 bases in between. The CDR3 spans 20 residues. The CDR3 DNA reads as TGCGCCAGCAGCTTGGTAGGTGCGTTCCCACCCCCAAGCTCCTACAATGAGCAGTTCTTC. Amino acids: CASSLVGAFPPPSSYNEQFF.

Only a few counts were recorded for this clonotype. The chain has TRBV6-1 and TRBJ2-2, with TRBD1 matching over 9 bases. CDR1 MNHNS and CDR2 SASEGT come from the germline V gene. Trimming cost V 7 bases and J 3 bases; bases outside gene matches: 12. The CDR3 totals 17 residues. The CDR3 nucleotides read TGTGCCAGCAAGTTCCGGCCGGGACAGGGATACACCGGGGAGCTGTTTTTT. As protein: CASKFRPGQGYTGELFF.

This clonotype was seen only a few times. This chain links TRBV18 with TRBJ2-3; D gene uncertain. Deletions cut 1 base from V and 5 bases from J, with 10 bases between. The CDR3 has 14 amino acids. Germline V gives CDR1 KGHSH, CDR2 LQKENI. The CDR3 DNA reads as TGTGCCAGCTCACCACAAGGTAGAGGAGATACGCAGTATTTT. It encodes CASSPQGRGDTQYF.

This chain links TRBV20-1 with TRBJ2-7; 7 positions match TRBD1. The V gene's germline CDR1 is DFQATT and CDR2 SNEGSKA (reference sequence). After removal of 5 bases from V and 0 bases from J, the junction contained 4 bases not matched to a gene. The CDR3 covers 13 residues. CDR3 protein: CSAQDRDSYEQYF. The DNA for the CDR3 is TGCAGTGCTCAAGACAGGGACTCCTACGAGCAGTACTTC.

The rearrangement joins TRBV12-3 or TRBV12-4 to TRBJ2-7; D is perhaps TRBD2 (5 bases). The CDR3 has 12 residues. The germline V and J ends were trimmed by 3 bases and 6 bases, with 9 bases remaining between them. CDR3 residues: CASSFRRIEQYF. The CDR3 DNA reads TGTGCCAGCAGTTTTAGGAGGATCGAGCAGTACTTC.

The J gene is TRBJ2-5, the V gene TRBV4-1, with 8 bases fitting TRBD2. The germline V gene encodes CDR1 MGHRA and CDR2 YSYEKL. This CDR3 contains 16 residues. V lost 3 bases and J lost 1; bases outside the gene matches: 7. DNA for the CDR3: TGCGCCAGCAGCCACCCCTCTGCGGGGGGCCAAGAGACCCAGTACTTC. Translating it yields CASSHPSAGGQETQYF.

This clonotype was observed a handful of times. The chain couples TRBV20-1 to TRBJ2-1, with TRBD2 matching over 9 bases. Germline trimming cut 0 bases from V and 12 bases from J; bases unmatched to any gene: 12. The CDR3 contains 15 residues. Germline CDR1 reads DFQATT; CDR2 reads SNEGSKA (reference sequence). The CDR3 loop is CSARDFASGVKGQFF. For the CDR3, the DNA is TGCAGTGCTAGAGATTTCGCTAGCGGGGTAAAGGGGCAGTTCTTC.

This rearrangement joins TRBV29-1 to TRBJ2-7; D is possibly TRBD2 (5 bases). V lost 8 bases, J lost 4 bases, and 24 bases lay in between. The length of the CDR3 is 15 residues. The germline V gene has CDR1 SQVTM and CDR2 ANQGSEA. CDR3 loop: CSCSVFGGPSYEQYF. In DNA, the CDR3 is TGCAGCTGCAGTGTATTCGGCGGGCCTTCTTACGAGCAGTACTTC.

This clonotype was detected only a few times. The V gene is TRBV12-3 or TRBV12-4, the J gene TRBJ1-5; unclear D gene. V dropped 3 bases and J dropped 13 bases, with 13 bases sitting between them. The CDR3 sequence is 12 residues long. As DNA, the CDR3 is TGTGCCAGCAGTTTTCGACGGCAGGTTCAGCATTTT. This encodes CASSFRRQVQHF.

This chain uses TRBV6-2 or TRBV6-3 with TRBJ2-1, with 8 bases fitting TRBD2. Germline-derived CDR1 and CDR2 are MNHEY and SVGEGT. V lost 4 bases, J lost 0 bases, and 5 bases stayed unmatched. The CDR3 spans 16 residues. For the CDR3, the DNA is TGTGCCAGCAGTTCTATAGCGGGGAACTCCTACAATGAGCAGTTCTTC. As protein: CASSSIAGNSYNEQFF.

V and J are TRBV5-6 and TRBJ2-1; D gene uncertain. Germline V gene data show CDR1 as SGHDT and CDR2 as YYEEEE. The CDR3 has 14 residues. V was pared by 2 bases and J by 4 bases, with 10 bases between. The CDR3 loop reads CASSLWERYNEQFF. DNA of the CDR3: TGTGCCAGCAGCTTATGGGAACGTTACAATGAGCAGTTCTTC.

This clonotype is hyperexpanded in the sample. The rearrangement joins TRBV28 to TRBJ2-7; D unresolved. This CDR3 has 14 amino acids. V was clipped by 1 base and J by 1 base, with 8 bases between them. Germline CDR1 is MDHEN and CDR2 is SYDVKM. Here the CDR3 reads CASSLSAVSYEQYF. DNA of the CDR3: TGTGCCAGCAGTTTATCGGCGGTTTCCTACGAGCAGTACTTC.